A single sample gave rise to the 6 T cell receptor beta chains below, sequenced in a study of T cell responses to AZD1222 COVID-19 vaccine. The method was immunoSEQ multiplex PCR; TCRdb's version includes in-frame clones alone and lacks a portion of them. This table holds over 110,000 clones, roughly 91% found once. Sample: peripheral blood, taken on day 0 of AZD1222 vaccination. Source of these receptors: an adult in good health.

V usage is TRBV7-2 and J usage is TRBJ2-7, with D possibly matching TRBD2 (6 bases). The CDR3 covers 15 residues. Germline V gene lookup returns CDR1 SGHTA and CDR2 FQGNSA. V lost 2 bases to trimming and J lost 0 bases, with 11 bases between them. DNA for the CDR3: TGTGCCAGCAGCTTACCCCTAGCGCGCTCCTACGAGCAGTACTTC. Residues: CASSLPLARSYEQYF.

V gene TRBV6-5 combines with J gene TRBJ1-2; D remains ambiguous. Germline V CDR1 and CDR2: MNHEY, SVGAGI. Trimming cost V 5 bases and J 5 bases, with 9 bases left between them. CDR3 size: 12 residues. The CDR3 reads CASSNTAYGYTF. Written as DNA, the CDR3 is TGTGCCAGCAGTAATACAGCTTATGGCTACACCTTC.

The chain has TRBV7-2 and TRBJ2-2, with 13 bases matching TRBD2. The CDR3 has 16 residues. The germline V gene encodes CDR1 SGHTA and CDR2 FQGNSA. V shed 5 bases, J shed 7 bases, and the junction held 7 bases outside the gene matches. The CDR3 sequence is CASSPGLAGVNGELFF. CDR3 coding DNA: TGTGCCAGCAGCCCCGGACTAGCGGGAGTGAACGGGGAGCTGTTTTTT.

V usage is TRBV24-1 and J usage is TRBJ2-7, with TRBD2 as a possible D gene (6 bases). The CDR3 has 17 amino acids. The germline gives CDR1 KGHDR, CDR2 SFDVKD. V lost 4 bases and J lost 0, with 18 bases in between. The CDR3 sequence: CATSDPTGTLSSYEQYF. DNA of the CDR3: TGTGCCACCAGTGACCCTACCGGGACTTTGAGCTCCTACGAGCAGTACTTC.

In DNA form, the CDR3 reads TGTGCCAGCAGCGGCCGGACAGGGTTCTTTACTGGCTACACCTTC. This gives the protein CASSGRTGFFTGYTF. The chain couples TRBV9 to TRBJ1-2; 8 bases agree with TRBD1. The CDR3 extends over 15 amino acids. With 3 bases clipped from V and 7 bases from J, the junction kept 11 bases outside the gene matches. Germline loops: CDR1 SGDLS, CDR2 YYNGEE.

The CDR3 region is CASSLTSGGFNEKLFF. CDR3 sequence (DNA): TGTGCCAGCAGCCTTACCTCAGGGGGATTTAATGAAAAACTGTTTTTT. V gene TRBV3-1 (or the pseudogene TRBV3-2) combines with J gene TRBJ1-4; 7 bases align to TRBD1. V dropped 4 bases and J dropped 4; count of bases not matched to a gene: 9. The CDR3 loop spans 16 amino acids. The germline CDR1 and CDR2 sequences are LGHDT and YNNKEL (reference sequence).